This TCR beta chain was captured in a study of blood T cells in healthy people across ages. About the study: Capture via template switching afforded approximately one barcoded beta molecule per two T cells.

Broader study findings: Getting older went along with TCR beta diversity per million T cells dropping roughly linearly.

No fewer than 5.5 micrograms of total RNA were isolated from every sample. A word on this clonotype: The antigen remains unidentified.

Primers used in a second PCR of about 6 to 11 cycles were a sample-barcoded 5' primer and a J-beta primer mix. In TCRdb, the 5' RACE reads were re-called with MiXCR into one record per CDR3 protein. The table includes roughly 900,000 distinct CDR3 sequences, roughly 52% detected once. V dropped 6 bases and J dropped 3; count of bases not matched to a gene: 5. Germline V gives CDR1 SQVTM, CDR2 ANQGSEA. This CDR3 has 13 residues. The chain recombines TRBV29-1 with TRBJ1-1, with 9 bases that match TRBD1. The sequenced material came from blood. The clonotype comes from a man aged 25 to 45 in good health. The CDR3 nucleotides read TGCAGCGTCGGGACAGGGTTACACACTGAAGCTTTCTTT. Residues: CSVGTGLHTEAFF. Using reference TRBV29-1 and TRBJ1-1 for the parts outside the CDR3, the full variable domain is SAVISQKPSRDICQRGTSLTIQCQVDSQVTMMFWYRQQPGQSLTLIATANQGSEATYESGFVIDKFPISRPNLTFSTLTVSNMSPEDSSIYLCSVGTGLHTEAFFGQGTRLTVV.